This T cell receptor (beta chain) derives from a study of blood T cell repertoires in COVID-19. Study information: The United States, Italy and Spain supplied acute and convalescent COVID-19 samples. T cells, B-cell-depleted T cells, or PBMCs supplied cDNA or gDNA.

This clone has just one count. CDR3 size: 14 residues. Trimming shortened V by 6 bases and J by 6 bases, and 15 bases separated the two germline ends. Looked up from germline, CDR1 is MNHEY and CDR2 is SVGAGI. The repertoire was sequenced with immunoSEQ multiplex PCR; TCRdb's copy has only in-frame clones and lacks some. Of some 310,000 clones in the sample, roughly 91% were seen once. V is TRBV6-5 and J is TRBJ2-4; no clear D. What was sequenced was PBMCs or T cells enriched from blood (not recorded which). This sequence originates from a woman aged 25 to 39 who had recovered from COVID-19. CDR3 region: CASSPSLERNIQYF. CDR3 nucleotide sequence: TGTGCCAGCAGCCCGAGTCTCGAGAGAAACATTCAGTACTTC.